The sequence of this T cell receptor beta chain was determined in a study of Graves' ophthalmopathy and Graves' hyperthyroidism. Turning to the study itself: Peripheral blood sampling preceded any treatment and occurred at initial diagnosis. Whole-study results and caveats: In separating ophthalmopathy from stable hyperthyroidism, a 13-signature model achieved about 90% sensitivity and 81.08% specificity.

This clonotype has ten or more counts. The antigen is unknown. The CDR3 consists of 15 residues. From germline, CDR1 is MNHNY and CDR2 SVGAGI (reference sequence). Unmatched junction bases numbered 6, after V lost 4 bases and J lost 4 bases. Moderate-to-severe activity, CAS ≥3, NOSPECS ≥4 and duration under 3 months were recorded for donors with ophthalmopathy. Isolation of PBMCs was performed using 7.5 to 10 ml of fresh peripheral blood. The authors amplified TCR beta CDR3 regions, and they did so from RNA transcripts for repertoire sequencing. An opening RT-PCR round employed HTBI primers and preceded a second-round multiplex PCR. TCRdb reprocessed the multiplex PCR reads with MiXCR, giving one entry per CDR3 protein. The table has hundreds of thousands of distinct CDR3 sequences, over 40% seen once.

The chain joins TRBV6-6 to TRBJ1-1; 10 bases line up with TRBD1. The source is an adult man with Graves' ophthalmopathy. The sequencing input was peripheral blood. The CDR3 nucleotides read TGTGCCAGCAGTTCAAAGGACAGGGGGGTCACTGAAGCTTTCTTT. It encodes CASSSKDRGVTEAFF.